This entry lists 5 T cell receptor beta chains sequenced from one sample in a study of T cell responses to AZD1222 COVID-19 vaccine. TCRdb keeps only in-frame clones here, not all; method: immunoSEQ multiplex PCR. The sample yields tens of thousands of clones, approximately 90% seen once. The specimen comprised peripheral blood, sampled on day 0 of AZD1222 vaccination. The origin of the receptors is an adult in good health.

This chain joins TRBV18 and TRBJ1-1; 7 positions match TRBD1. There are 17 residues in the CDR3. Trimming removed 0 bases from V and 10 bases from J; junction bases left unmatched: 17. Germline V lookup: CDR1 KGHSH, CDR2 LQKENI. CDR3 in DNA: TGTGCCAGCTCACCACCTAACAACGCTACAGGGGCTCGCGTAGCTTTCTTT. As protein: CASSPPNNATGARVAFF. The variable domain in full, with the rest retrieved from reference TRBV18 and TRBJ1-1, is NAGVMQNPRHLVRRRGQEARLRCSPMKGHSHVYWYRQLPEEGLKFMVYLQKENIIDESGMPKERFSAEFPKEGPSILRIQQVVRGDSAAYFCASSPPNNATGARVAFFGQGTRLTVV.

This clone showed up just once. In DNA, the CDR3 is TGCGCCAGCAGTGAGAACAGGGAGGGATCCCTCCACTTT. Protein: CASSENREGSLHF. The chain has TRBV10-2 and TRBJ1-6; D is possibly TRBD1 (6 bases). CDR3 length: 13 residues. Germline CDR1 and CDR2: WSHSY and SAAADI. V was pared by 2 bases and J by 14 bases, with 13 bases between.

This chain links TRBV6-4 with TRBJ1-2, with D hard to call. The CDR3 contains 13 residues. Germline assignment: CDR1 MRHNA and CDR2 SNTAGT. Trimming took 7 bases from V and 1 from J, leaving 10 bases between them. For the CDR3, the DNA is TGTGCCAGCAACCGAAGACTTAACTATGGCTACACCTTC. Amino acid sequence: CASNRRLNYGYTF.

V gene TRBV5-1 combines with J gene TRBJ1-1; possibly TRBD1 for D (5 bases). Germline V gives CDR1 SGHRS, CDR2 YFSETQ. The CDR3 is 16 amino acids. V was cut by 0 bases and J by 2 bases, with 14 bases left in between. The CDR3 reads CASSLGQGIFNTEAFF. DNA of the CDR3: TGCGCCAGCAGCTTGGGGCAGGGAATTTTTAACACTGAAGCTTTCTTT. Full variable domain (missing parts from reference TRBV5-1 and TRBJ1-1): KAGVTQTPRYLIKTRGQQVTLSCSPISGHRSVSWYQQTPGQGLQFLFEYFSETQRNKGNFPGRFSGRQFSNSRSEMNVSTLELGDSALYLCASSLGQGIFNTEAFFGQGTRLTVV.

The chain carries TRBV27 and TRBJ2-7; TRBD2 agrees at 9 bases. This CDR3 has 15 amino acids. J gave up 6 bases and V 6 bases, and 12 bases lay outside the gene matches. Germline CDR1 is MNHEY and CDR2 is SMNVEV (reference sequence). The CDR3 region is CASSPAGRGGREQYF. In DNA form, the CDR3 reads TGTGCCAGCAGCCCAGCCGGGCGGGGGGGCCGCGAGCAGTACTTC.